Below, 27 T cell receptor beta chains from the same sample are listed, as sequenced in a study of metastatic and nonmetastatic thyroid tumors. Using MiXCR, TCRdb re-called clones from the PCR reads. The table lists about 4,500 clones, more than 25% of them singletons. No treatment had been given to any patient before thyroid surgery. Material for sequencing was adjacent normal tissue. The source of these receptors is a male donor with papillary thyroid cancer or a benign thyroid nodule (not recorded which). Some clones in this sample may be carry-over from other donors' samples.

This clone was seen only a few times. One end of the junction fails to match germline, which may point to a read error. The chain is built from TRBV27 and TRBJ2-3; 7 bases agree with TRBD2. The V gene's germline CDR1 is MNHEY and CDR2 SMNVEV (reference sequence). The CDR3 spans 17 residues. CDR3 loop: CARSDDTGGQSTDKQYF. Here the CDR3 DNA reads TGTGCCAGAAGCGACGATACGGGAGGACAAAGCACAGATAAGCAGTATTTT.

The chain couples TRBV12-3 or TRBV12-4 to TRBJ2-7, with D unclear. This CDR3 contains 14 residues. The V gene lost 4 bases and the J gene lost 0 bases, with 10 bases spanning the gap. In nucleotides, the CDR3 is TGTGCCAGCAGTTACCCGCAAAGCTCCTACGAGCAGTACTTC. This encodes CASSYPQSSYEQYF.

By share, this clone counts as medium-sized. The same CDR3 also results from other DNA sequences found in this sample. This chain links TRBV7-3 with TRBJ1-1; possibly TRBD1 for D (5 bases). Trimming cost V 2 bases and J 5 bases, with 21 bases left between them. From germline, CDR1 is SGHTA and CDR2 FQGTGA. CDR3 size: 17 residues. The CDR3 DNA sequence: TGTGCCAGCAGCTTAGGCGTGGGAGACTACAGGCGGACTGAAGCTTTCTTT. This codes for CASSLGVGDYRRTEAFF.

V usage is TRBV20-1 and J usage is TRBJ1-6; D uncertain. In germline, CDR1 is DFQATT, CDR2 SNEGSKA (reference sequence). The CDR3 has 18 amino acids. With 6 bases removed from V and 0 bases from J, the gap between germline ends came to 21 bases. DNA of the CDR3: TGCAGTGCACCAGACCCCCGGCCTCAGAGCTCCTATAATTCACCCCTCCACTTT. This translates into CSAPDPRPQSSYNSPLHF.

The chain uses TRBV5-4 and TRBJ1-1, with no clear D. Germline V gene lookup returns CDR1 SGHNT and CDR2 YYREEE (reference sequence). Trimming removed 4 bases at V and 5 bases at J, with 12 bases between. The CDR3 sequence is 13 residues long. The CDR3 is CASSEWMGTEAFF. CDR3 DNA sequence: TGTGCCAGCAGCGAATGGATGGGAACTGAAGCTTTCTTT.

This chain connects TRBV9 to TRBJ1-2, with TRBD1 identical over 8 bases. CDR1 is SGDLS and CDR2 is YYNGEE in the germline V gene. The length of the CDR3 is 16 residues. V dropped 0 bases and J dropped 7; count of bases not matched to a gene: 11. The CDR3 protein is CASSVDGQGFYSGYTF. The CDR3 coding sequence is TGTGCCAGCAGCGTAGATGGACAGGGTTTTTATTCTGGCTACACCTTC. Full variable domain (remainder filled in from reference TRBV9 and TRBJ1-2): DSGVTQTPKHLITATGQRVTLRCSPRSGDLSVYWYQQSLDQGLQFLIQYYNGEERAKGNILERFSAQQFPDLHSELNLSSLELGDSALYFCASSVDGQGFYSGYTFGSGTRLTVV.

In its sample, this clone was seen a few times. This rearrangement joins TRBV6-5 to TRBJ1-6; D remains unclear. Trimming stripped 2 bases from V and 10 bases from J, with 18 bases between. From germline, CDR1 is MNHEY and CDR2 SVGAGI. This CDR3 has 16 residues. CDR3 DNA: TGTGCCAGCAGTTACACGGACTTCAGTCTGGGGTCACCCCTCCACTTT. It encodes CASSYTDFSLGSPLHF.

This chain joins TRBV20-1 and TRBJ2-7; 7 nucleotides align to TRBD1. Unmatched junction bases numbered 7, after V lost 5 bases and J lost 3 bases. CDR3 length equals 13 residues. Germline CDR1 and CDR2: DFQATT and SNEGSKA (reference sequence). The CDR3 loop reads CSAPDRIIYEQYF. CDR3 nucleotide sequence: TGCAGTGCTCCGGACAGGATTATCTACGAGCAGTACTTC.

The V and J genes are TRBV30 and TRBJ2-3; tentative D call: TRBD1 (5 bases). V gave up 0 bases and J gave up 1 base, with 11 bases separating them. There are 15 residues in the CDR3. Germline values: CDR1 GTSNPN, CDR2 SVGIG (reference sequence). CDR3: CAWSVLGHRTDTQYF. CDR3 DNA sequence: TGTGCCTGGAGTGTATTAGGACATCGCACAGATACGCAGTATTTT.

Worth noting for this clone: Its ends do not fully match the called genes, so a read error is possible. The rearrangement links TRBV28 to TRBJ2-7; D is unresolved. This CDR3 has 16 residues. Germline loops: CDR1 MDHEN, CDR2 SYDVKM. The CDR3 region is CPSSSAETRTYYEQYF. The DNA of the CDR3 is TGTCCCAGCAGTTCAGCTGAGACGCGGACCTACTACGAGCAGTACTTC. The variable domain in full, with the rest retrieved from reference TRBV28 and TRBJ2-7, is DVKVTQSSRYLVKRTGEKVFLECVQDMDHENMFWYRQDPGLGLRLIYFSYDVKMKEKGDIPEGYSVSREKKERFSLILESASTNQTSMYLCPSSSAETRTYYEQYFGPGTRLTVT.

The chain recombines TRBV20-1 with TRBJ1-5; a weak D match, TRBD1 (5 bases). Germline V gene data show CDR1 as DFQATT and CDR2 as SNEGSKA (reference sequence). Trimming took 6 bases from V and 0 from J, leaving 12 bases between them. There are 14 residues in the CDR3. The CDR3 spells CSATGGYSNQPQHF. Written as DNA, the CDR3 is TGCAGTGCCACGGGGGGGTATAGCAATCAGCCCCAGCATTTT.

The genes are TRBV6-6 and TRBJ2-4, with D perhaps TRBD2 (6 bases). Germline V gene sequence: CDR1 MNHNY, CDR2 SVGAGI (reference sequence). V was pared by 0 bases and J by 7 bases, with 10 bases between. The CDR3 has 14 residues. This chain's CDR3 is CASSYSGLPNIQYF. The CDR3 nucleotides are TGTGCCAGCAGTTACTCGGGACTCCCTAACATTCAGTACTTC.

The V call is TRBV20-1, the J call TRBJ2-3; 9 nucleotides align to TRBD2. CDR1 is DFQATT, CDR2 SNEGSKA, per germline (reference sequence). V was pared by 1 base and J by 5 bases, with 10 bases of the junction left unmatched. The CDR3 loop spans 16 amino acids. DNA of the CDR3: TGCAGTGCTAGAGTAAAGGCTAGCGGGGCCTTAGATACGCAGTATTTT. Translated, it gives CSARVKASGALDTQYF.

The rearrangement uses TRBV9 and TRBJ2-3, with D perhaps matching TRBD1 (6 bases). Germline CDR1 SGDLS, CDR2 YYNGEE. The CDR3 sequence is 16 residues long. V was trimmed by 4 bases and J by 0 bases, leaving 15 bases between them. The CDR3 DNA sequence: TGTGCCAGCAGCACCGGTGGGGGCCTAAGCACAGATACGCAGTATTTT. It translates to CASSTGGGLSTDTQYF.

This clone has just a few counts. The V call is TRBV6-1, the J call TRBJ2-7, with D possibly being TRBD2 (6 bases). This CDR3 is 13 amino acids long. CDR1 is MNHNS and CDR2 is SASEGT in the germline V gene. V was trimmed by 3 bases and J by 5 bases, leaving 11 bases between them. This chain's CDR3 is CASSDGSGDEQYF. The CDR3, as DNA: TGTGCCAGCAGTGACGGGAGTGGGGACGAGCAGTACTTC.

The sample holds a few counts of this clone. J is TRBJ2-2 and V is TRBV6-9, with D unresolved. Germline V lookup: CDR1 MNHGY, CDR2 SVAAGI. This CDR3 spans 14 amino acids. The V and J ends lost 2 bases and 5 bases respectively, with 9 bases between them. The CDR3 sequence: CASSYRINTGELFF. Here the CDR3 DNA reads TGTGCCAGCAGTTATAGGATCAATACCGGGGAGCTGTTTTTT.

Judged by abundance, this clone is medium-sized (0.01 to 0.1%). The chain recombines TRBV5-1 with TRBJ2-3; D is ambiguous. V was shortened by 4 bases and J by 4 bases, with 16 bases between the two germline ends. The V gene's germline CDR1 is SGHRS and CDR2 YFSETQ. The CDR3 runs 15 residues. The CDR3 DNA is TGCGCCAGCAGCAAAGCCGAGGCTGGCCCAGATACGCAGTATTTT. It codes for CASSKAEAGPDTQYF.

V gene TRBV5-1 combines with J gene TRBJ2-3; D is undetermined. The CDR3 contains 15 residues. V gave up 0 bases and J gave up 3 bases, with 11 bases separating them. Germline lookup yields CDR1 SGHRS and CDR2 YFSETQ. The DNA for the CDR3 is TGCGCCAGCAGCTTGGGTCTAGGCGAGACAGATACGCAGTATTTT. Amino acid sequence: CASSLGLGETDTQYF.

In its sample, this clone ranks as large. The chain has TRBV28 and TRBJ2-1, with 7 bases aligning to TRBD2. There are 16 residues in the CDR3. V shed 4 bases, J shed 8 bases, and the junction held 14 bases outside the gene matches. Per the germline V gene, CDR1 is MDHEN and CDR2 is SYDVKM. The CDR3 loop reads CASSSPVGGSRDEQFF. CDR3 DNA sequence: TGTGCCAGCAGTTCACCCGTGGGAGGGAGTCGTGATGAGCAGTTCTTC.

Remarks on this clone: The junction and the germline gene differ at one end; a read error may be behind it. This chain links TRBV6-1 with TRBJ1-6, with TRBD1 as a possible D gene (6 bases). CDR1 is MNHNS, CDR2 SASEGT, per germline. The CDR3 is 15 amino acids. In DNA, the CDR3 is TGTGCCAGCAGAGAAGCGGGGGGGGCGCAGCTCTCACTACACTTT. It encodes CASREAGGAQLSLHF.

Of note for this clone: Relative to the germline gene, one junction end is altered; a read error may explain this. The chain uses TRBV28 and TRBJ2-7; D unresolved. This CDR3 is 14 amino acids long. Germline CDR1 and CDR2: MDHEN and SYDVKM. CDR3 sequence: CASIVGFISHEQYF. The CDR3 nucleotides read TGTGCCAGCATTGTGGGGTTTATCTCCCACGAGCAGTACTTC.

In this sample, this clone turned up a few times. The chain is built from TRBV12-3 or TRBV12-4 and TRBJ2-5; D is unclear. This CDR3 is built from 14 residues. V was pared by 2 bases and J by 3 bases, with 10 bases between. CDR3 loop: CASSLFSGKETQYF. The CDR3 DNA reads as TGTGCCAGCAGTTTATTCTCTGGGAAAGAGACCCAGTACTTC.

This clone was detected a few times. This rearrangement joins TRBV27 to TRBJ1-2, with 10 bases identical to TRBD1. The ends lost 6 bases at V and 4 bases at J; junction bases unmatched: 14. Germline-derived CDR1 and CDR2 are MNHEY and SMNVEV (reference sequence). The CDR3 loop spans 17 amino acids. The CDR3 sequence is CASSQSTGGGSLYGYTF. CDR3 nucleotide sequence: TGTGCCAGCAGCCAATCGACAGGGGGCGGTAGCCTCTATGGCTACACCTTC.

This clone was observed a handful of times. DNA for the CDR3: TGTGCCAGCAGTCCCCAGGGGGCGGGTGGAAACACCATATATTTT. This gives the protein CASSPQGAGGNTIYF. V is TRBV6-1 and J is TRBJ1-3; 8 nucleotides agree with TRBD1. The CDR3 is 15 residues long. Germline trimming cut 5 bases from V and 3 bases from J; bases unmatched to any gene: 6. Germline loops: CDR1 MNHNS, CDR2 SASEGT.

The chain recombines TRBV18 with TRBJ1-1; D gene uncertain. The CDR3 sequence is 14 residues long. The V and J ends lost 10 bases and 5 bases respectively, with 20 bases between them. Per the germline V gene, CDR1 is KGHSH and CDR2 is LQKENI. This CDR3 is CANSQRGIGTEAFF. The DNA of the CDR3 is TGTGCCAACTCCCAACGGGGAATAGGGACTGAAGCTTTCTTT.

The genes are TRBV28 and TRBJ1-6, with D possibly being TRBD1 (5 bases). The CDR3 length is 13 residues. V lost 8 bases and J 7 bases, leaving 12 bases between the germline ends. Germline loops: CDR1 MDHEN, CDR2 SYDVKM. The CDR3 sequence: CASSRDGNSPLHF. CDR3 nucleotide sequence: TGTGCCAGCTCCCGGGACGGGAATTCACCCCTCCACTTT.

V usage is TRBV19 and J usage is TRBJ1-5; D may be TRBD1 (5 bases). CDR1 LNHDA and CDR2 SQIVND come from the germline V gene (reference sequence). This CDR3 has 15 residues. V lost 6 bases and J lost 0, with 12 bases in between. The CDR3 DNA is TGTGCCAGTAGAGGACAACAGGCTAGCAATCAGCCCCAGCATTTT. This gives the protein CASRGQQASNQPQHF.